This TCR beta chain was sequenced for a study of blood T cell repertoires in COVID-19 (TCRdb year 2020). Concerning the study at large: Samples covering the acute and convalescent phases of COVID-19 were provided by collaborators in the United States, Italy and Spain. The material from the prospective study consisted of cDNA or gDNA derived from T cells, B-cell-depleted T cells, or PBMCs. Deeply sampled blood TCRbeta repertoires from subjects exposed to, actively infected with, or recovered from COVID-19 were included in the dataset. The repertoires were released in a freely available public database intended as a resource for research on the immune response to SARS-CoV-2. The samples were drawn from two sources: the first 160 participants of the ongoing ImmuneRACE study, and 1,000 to 1,500 subjects contributed by 6 global collaborators. The sample metadata nearly always contained a de-identified subject ID, COVID-19 status, age in years and sex. Where available, HLA class I and class II types were taken from metadata supplied by the sample provider and were not determined by assay-based typing.

The immunoSEQ Assay, a bias-controlled multiplex PCR, was used to amplify TCRbeta CDR3 regions from genomic DNA. Under the source paper's analysis protocol: The number of nucleated cells in each sample was estimated from the amplification of reference gene primers within the assay. Sequence reads were collapsed and filtered to measure the absolute abundance of every unique TCRbeta CDR3 rearrangement. For each sample, productive Simpson clonality was calculated as the square root of Simpson's diversity index across productive rearrangements. What TCRdb holds here is the immuneACCESS table cut down to in-frame rearrangements. Part of the clones is not present; checked against another copy, under half of the missing clones reflect an unresolved V gene, and the others are unexplained. The DNA gave D and trimming, while V, J and clone size come from that table. Across this sample there are a few hundred thousand clones, with less than 85% seen only once. 2% to 3% of the sample is held by the ten biggest clonotypes.

Participants in the prospective study were aged about 18 to 95 years, lived in over 20 United States geographic areas, and enrolled through a virtual design. Cohort assignment in the prospective study relied on participant-reported clinical history from a screening survey and a study questionnaire. For ImmuneRACE Cohort 3, a participant was defined as recovered based on two consecutive negative NP/OP PCR tests, clearance by a healthcare professional, or resolution of symptoms. In the prospective study, whole blood, serum and a nasopharyngeal or oropharyngeal swab were collected from each participant by mobile phlebotomists. Additional blood draws and questionnaires over an approximately 2-month period could optionally be provided by prospective study participants. Before DNA extraction, prospective study blood samples were shipped either frozen or at room temperature. As for this clone: There is no known antigen for this receptor. Base qualities are not recorded, but no much larger clone differs from it by a single base.

V drops 0 bases and J drops 4 bases, leaving 12 bases in between. Taken from the germline V gene, the CDR1 and CDR2 loops are MGHRA and YSYEKL. The CDR3 holds 15 amino acids from the cysteine to the phenylalanine. The only DNA kept is the CDR3, 45 bases in frame from the first base. Findings and caveats that apply to the study as a whole: The amount of clinical and demographic metadata varied by source and participant and was provided uncurated.

This sequence uses TRBV4-1 and TRBJ1-2, and possibly TRBD1, on 6 matching bases. The clonotype originates from a woman in her 50s who had recovered from COVID-19. Sequenced sample: PBMCs or T cells enriched from blood (not recorded which). The DNA sequence is as follows: TGCGCCAGCAGCCAAGAAAGGGGGTTTGCCTATGGCTACACCTTC. The translation is CASSQERGFAYGYTF.